The 27 T cell receptor beta chains given below trace back to one sample, sequenced in a study of blood T cell repertoires in COVID-19. TCRdb's table, derived via immunoSEQ multiplex PCR, lists solely in-frame clones and lacks some. The sample has roughly 180,000 clones, about 85% seen once; the top ten hold approximately 7%. The sample comprised peripheral blood. The receptors were gathered from a man of 80 years or more with COVID-19, enrolled during active disease.

The J gene is TRBJ2-2, the V gene TRBV29-1; the match to TRBD1 covers 8 bases. CDR1 is SQVTM, CDR2 ANQGSEA, per germline. The junction had 6 bases not matched to a gene; V was cut back by 6 bases and J by 6 bases. This CDR3 contains 13 residues. The CDR3 loop reads CSVGQGFPGELFF. The CDR3 nucleotides read TGCAGCGTAGGACAGGGTTTCCCCGGGGAGCTGTTTTTT.

This clone was counted once. The V call is TRBV6-5, the J call TRBJ2-7; TRBD2 is a possible D gene (5 bases). Between the trimmed V and J ends, which lost 6 bases and 5 bases, there was a span of 11 bases. The CDR3 is 12 amino acids. CDR1 MNHEY and CDR2 SVGAGI come from the germline V gene. CDR3 protein: CASRRGNDEQYF. CDR3 bases: TGTGCCAGCAGGAGAGGGAATGACGAGCAGTACTTC.

This chain connects TRBV9 to TRBJ2-2; weak D call: TRBD2 (6 bases). V lost 3 bases and J lost 5, with 14 bases in between. The CDR3 length is 15 residues. From germline, CDR1 is SGDLS and CDR2 YYNGEE. Here the CDR3 reads CASSATLGGTGELFF. CDR3 bases: TGTGCCAGCAGCGCAACCCTGGGGGGAACCGGGGAGCTGTTTTTT. The complete variable domain, with remaining parts taken from reference TRBV9 and TRBJ2-2, reads DSGVTQTPKHLITATGQRVTLRCSPRSGDLSVYWYQQSLDQGLQFLIQYYNGEERAKGNILERFSAQQFPDLHSELNLSSLELGDSALYFCASSATLGGTGELFFGEGSRLTVL.

The chain carries TRBV11-3 and TRBJ2-1; D might be TRBD1 (6 bases). Per the germline V gene, CDR1 is SGHNT and CDR2 is YENEEA. The CDR3 covers 13 residues. The germline V and J ends were trimmed by 5 bases and 4 bases, with 9 bases remaining between them. The chain's CDR3 is CASSPDSYNEQFF. The CDR3 DNA reads TGTGCCAGCAGCCCGGACAGTTACAATGAGCAGTTCTTC.

The chain uses TRBV10-3 and TRBJ1-5; 8 bases agree with TRBD1. The V segment lost 5 bases and the J segment 7 bases; nucleotides outside the gene matches: 7. The CDR3 has 14 amino acids. Germline-derived CDR1 and CDR2 are ENHRY and SYGVKD. CDR3 region: CAISLDRDDQPQHF. The CDR3, as DNA: TGTGCCATCAGTTTGGACAGGGATGACCAGCCCCAGCATTTT.

For this clone: An end of the junction does not agree with germline; a read error may underlie this. This rearrangement joins TRBV5-8 to TRBJ2-1; TRBD1 matches at 10 bases. The germline V gene has CDR1 SGHTS and CDR2 YDEGEE. The CDR3 extends over 15 amino acids. DNA for the CDR3: TGTGCCAGCAGGTTGGACAGGGGGTCCTACAATGAGCAGTTCTTC. Protein sequence: CASRLDRGSYNEQFF.

The V and J genes are TRBV10-3 and TRBJ1-2, with D unclear. Trimming took 6 bases from V and 3 from J, leaving 11 bases between them. Germline V gives CDR1 ENHRY, CDR2 SYGVKD. This CDR3 has 13 residues. CDR3 amino acids: CAIRNDWDYGYTF. The CDR3 nucleotides read TGTGCCATCAGGAATGACTGGGACTATGGCTACACCTTC.

The chain joins TRBV19 to TRBJ1-6, with D possibly TRBD1 on 6 matching bases. This CDR3 is 14 amino acids long. CDR1 is LNHDA and CDR2 is SQIVND in the germline V gene (reference sequence). Trimming took 6 bases from V and 8 from J, leaving 14 bases between them. This CDR3 reads CASRPQGGDSPLHF. CDR3 bases: TGTGCCAGTAGGCCACAGGGAGGGGATTCACCCCTCCACTTT.

The V and J genes are TRBV19 and TRBJ1-1; 9 bases align to TRBD1. This CDR3 region has 15 residues. The germline V gene has CDR1 LNHDA and CDR2 SQIVND (reference sequence). V shed 5 bases and J 2 bases; nucleotides not matched to a gene: 6. The DNA for the CDR3 is TGTGCCAGTAGTCCTACAGGGGGCTACAACACTGAAGCTTTCTTT. This sequence encodes CASSPTGGYNTEAFF.

This rearrangement joins TRBV21-1 to TRBJ2-5; the table's D call, TRBD1, was not checked against the DNA. TRBV21-1 is recorded as a pseudogene. The CDR3 contains 16 residues. As DNA, the CDR3 is TGTGCCAGCAGCAAAGCAAGGACAGGGGGCGAAGAGACCCAGTACTTC. Its protein is CASSKARTGGEETQYF.

The chain recombines TRBV27 with TRBJ2-3, with 9 bases aligning to TRBD2. Trimming took 11 bases from V and 2 from J; bases not matched to a gene: 8. The CDR3 loop spans 14 amino acids. Looked up from germline, CDR1 is MNHEY and CDR2 is SMNVEV (reference sequence). CDR3 region: CASQGTSNTDTQYF. CDR3 DNA: TGTGCCTCCCAGGGGACTAGCAACACAGATACGCAGTATTTT.

The chain links TRBV23-1 to TRBJ2-3, with D possibly being TRBD1 (5 bases). TRBV23-1 counts as an open reading frame of uncertain function. The CDR3 has 15 residues. Trimming cost V 0 bases and J 2 bases, with 9 bases left between them. The CDR3 region is CASSQSQGNTDTQYF. Written as DNA, the CDR3 is TGCGCCAGCAGTCAATCCCAGGGAAACACAGATACGCAGTATTTT.

The chain carries TRBV18 and TRBJ1-6; the match to TRBD1 covers 7 bases. CDR3 length: 15 amino acids. Germline V gene data show CDR1 as KGHSH and CDR2 as LQKENI. With V trimmed by 6 bases and J by 8 bases, 10 bases remained unmatched. The CDR3 coding sequence is TGTGCCAGCTCTCCTCCGGGACAGAGGGATTCACCCCTCCACTTT. Its protein is CASSPPGQRDSPLHF.

The CDR3 here is CASMGPGDSPLHF. CDR3 sequence (DNA): TGTGCCAGTATGGGGCCGGGGGATTCACCCCTCCACTTT. The chain has TRBV19 and TRBJ1-6; the D gene is possibly TRBD1 (5 bases). V was trimmed by 7 bases and J by 8 bases, leaving 12 bases between them. The CDR3 is made up of 13 amino acids. CDR1 and CDR2 (germline): LNHDA, SQIVND (reference sequence).

This chain links TRBV6-6 with TRBJ1-5; the D gene is possibly TRBD1 (5 bases). There are 13 residues in the CDR3. Trimming left V 5 bases short and J 1 base short, with 6 bases between. Germline CDR1 is MNHNY and CDR2 is SVGAGI (reference sequence). CDR3 nucleotides: TGTGCCAGCAGTGACAGAAGCAATCAGCCCCAGCATTTT. Its protein product is CASSDRSNQPQHF.

DNA for the CDR3: TGTGCCAGCAGTTCACGACAGGCTGGCCGCTACACCTTC. As protein: CASSSRQAGRYTF. The chain recombines TRBV6-5 with TRBJ1-2; D may be TRBD1 (6 bases). Germline V CDR1 and CDR2: MNHEY, SVGAGI. The CDR3 is 13 amino acids. Trimming stripped 4 bases from V and 9 bases from J, with 15 bases between.

This chain links TRBV7-3 with TRBJ1-6, with 7 bases lining up with TRBD1. The CDR3 is 14 amino acids. Germline values: CDR1 SGHTA, CDR2 FQGTGA. With V trimmed by 5 bases and J by 6 bases, 4 bases remained unmatched. CDR3 DNA: TGTGCCAGCAGCCTCTGGGACAGTAATTCACCCCTCCACTTT. Translating it yields CASSLWDSNSPLHF. Using reference TRBV7-3 and TRBJ1-6 for the parts outside the CDR3, the full variable domain is GAGVSQTPSNKVTEKGKYVELRCDPISGHTALYWYRQSLGQGPEFLIYFQGTGAADDSGLPNDRFFAVRPEGSVSTLKIQRTERGDSAVYLCASSLWDSNSPLHFGNGTRLTVT.

The chain has TRBV7-2 and TRBJ1-3, with no clear D. Deletions cut 5 bases from V and 9 bases from J, with 11 bases between. Germline V gene data show CDR1 as SGHTA and CDR2 as FQGNSA. The CDR3 has 12 residues. DNA of the CDR3: TGTGCCAGCAGCACCTCCGGGAGCACCATATATTTT. This translates into CASSTSGSTIYF.

The chain carries TRBV11-2 and TRBJ2-5; TRBD2 matches at 13 bases. V was clipped by 3 bases and J by 5 bases; unmatched bases: 3. The CDR3 has 15 residues. Germline CDR1 is SGHAT and CDR2 is FQNNGV. The DNA for the CDR3 is TGTGCCAGCAGCTTCCCGGGACTAGCGGGGGAGACCCAGTACTTC. Translation: CASSFPGLAGETQYF. The variable domain in full, with the rest retrieved from reference TRBV11-2 and TRBJ2-5, is EAGVAQSPRYKIIEKRQSVAFWCNPISGHATLYWYQQILGQGPKLLIQFQNNGVVDDSQLPKDRFSAERLKGVDSTLKIQPAKLEDSAVYLCASSFPGLAGETQYFGPGTRLLVL.

The V gene is TRBV24-1, the J gene TRBJ2-1; 10 bases match TRBD2. Per the germline V gene, CDR1 is KGHDR and CDR2 is SFDVKD. V lost 5 bases, J lost 4 bases, and 4 bases stayed unmatched. The CDR3 contains 15 residues. The CDR3 nucleotides read TGTGCCACCAGTGCCCAAGCGGGGGGGTACAATGAGCAGTTCTTC. This encodes CATSAQAGGYNEQFF.

The chain couples TRBV12-5 to TRBJ1-5; 7 bases match TRBD1. The V and J ends lost 2 bases and 5 bases, in that order; junction bases with no gene match: 18. The CDR3 is 19 amino acids. Germline V gene lookup returns CDR1 LGHNT and CDR2 FRNRAP. CDR3 nucleotides: TGTGCTAGTGGTTTGATCCCGTCGACCTTCGACAGGGCAGATCAGCCCCAGCATTTT. Translation: CASGLIPSTFDRADQPQHF.

The chain uses TRBV6-5 and TRBJ1-2; tentatively, D is TRBD1 (6 bases). CDR3 length: 15 residues. The V gene lost 6 bases and the J gene lost 0 bases, with 14 bases spanning the gap. Germline V gene sequence: CDR1 MNHEY, CDR2 SVGAGI. The CDR3 nucleotides read TGTGCCAGCAGGAAAATACAGGGTACTAACTATGGCTACACCTTC. Its protein is CASRKIQGTNYGYTF.

This clone was counted between two and nine times. The chain is built from TRBV2 and TRBJ1-5, with 9 bases aligning to TRBD1. This CDR3 has 14 residues. The germline CDR1 and CDR2 sequences are SNHLY and FYNNEI. J lost 8 bases, V lost 8 bases, and 10 bases had no gene match. The CDR3 sequence: CASGTQGAGEPQHF. CDR3 DNA: TGTGCCAGCGGTACACAGGGGGCCGGGGAGCCCCAGCATTTT.

The chain links TRBV18 to TRBJ1-1; 7 bases line up with TRBD1. The germline V gene has CDR1 KGHSH and CDR2 LQKENI. This CDR3 has 16 residues. The ends lost 5 bases at V and 10 bases at J; junction bases unmatched: 19. The CDR3 coding sequence is TGTGCCAGCTCAGCCGGGACAGAGAATATGAACAGGGGAGCTTTCTTT. Encoded protein: CASSAGTENMNRGAFF.

This clone occurred a few times. The chain has TRBV6-1 and TRBJ1-5; D is possibly TRBD1 (6 bases). Germline V gene sequence: CDR1 MNHNS, CDR2 SASEGT. CDR3 size: 14 residues. Trimming took off 3 bases at V and 11 bases at J, with 17 bases between the two ends. The CDR3 region has the DNA TGTGCCAGCAGTGAGAACAGGGTGGAACCGACCCAGCATTTT. Protein: CASSENRVEPTQHF.

This chain links TRBV6-6 with TRBJ1-6; D gene ambiguous. Germline assignment: CDR1 MNHNY and CDR2 SVGAGI (reference sequence). V lost 0 bases and J 9 bases, leaving 9 bases between the germline ends. CDR3 length: 14 residues. CDR3 nucleotide sequence: TGTGCCAGCAGTTACTCGTTAGCGAGTTCACCCCTCCACTTT. This encodes CASSYSLASSPLHF.

The chain carries TRBV5-4 and TRBJ2-5, with D maybe TRBD1 (6 bases). From germline, CDR1 is SGHNT and CDR2 YYREEE (reference sequence). There are 14 residues in the CDR3. Trimming cost V 1 base and J 5 bases, with 12 bases left between them. Here the CDR3 reads CASSLRGGRETQYF. DNA of the CDR3: TGTGCCAGCAGCTTGAGAGGGGGAAGGGAGACCCAGTACTTC.